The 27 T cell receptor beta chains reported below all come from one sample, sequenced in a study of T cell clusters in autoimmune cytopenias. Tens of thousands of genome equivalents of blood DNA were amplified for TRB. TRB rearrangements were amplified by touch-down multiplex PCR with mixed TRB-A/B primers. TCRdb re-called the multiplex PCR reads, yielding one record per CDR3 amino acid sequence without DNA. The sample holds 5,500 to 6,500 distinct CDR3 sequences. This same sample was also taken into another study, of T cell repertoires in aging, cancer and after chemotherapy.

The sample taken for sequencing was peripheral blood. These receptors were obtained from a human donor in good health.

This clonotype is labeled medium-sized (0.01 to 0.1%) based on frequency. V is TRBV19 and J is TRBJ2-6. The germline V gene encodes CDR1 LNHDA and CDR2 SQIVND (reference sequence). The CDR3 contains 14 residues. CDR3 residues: CASTQLSGANVLTF.

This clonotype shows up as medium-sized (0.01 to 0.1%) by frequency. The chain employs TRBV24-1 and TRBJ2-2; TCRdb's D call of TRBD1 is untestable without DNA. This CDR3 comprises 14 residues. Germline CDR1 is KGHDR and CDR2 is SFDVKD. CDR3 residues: CATSDFSGSGELFF.

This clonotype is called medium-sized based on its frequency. The CDR3 loop reads CASSYSRSDTQYF. This chain links TRBV6-5 with TRBJ2-3. The CDR3 consists of 13 residues. Germline V lookup: CDR1 MNHEY, CDR2 SVGAGI.

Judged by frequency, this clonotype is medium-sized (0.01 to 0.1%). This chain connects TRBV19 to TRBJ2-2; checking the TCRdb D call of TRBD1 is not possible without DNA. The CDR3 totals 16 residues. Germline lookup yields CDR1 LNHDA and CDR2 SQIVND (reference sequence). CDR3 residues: CASSHTGGTGAGELFF. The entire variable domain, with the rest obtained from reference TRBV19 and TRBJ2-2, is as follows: DGGITQSPKYLFRKEGQNVTLSCEQNLNHDAMYWYRQDPGQGLRLIYYSQIVNDFQKGDIAEGYSVSREKKESFPLTVTSAQKNPTAFYLCASSHTGGTGAGELFFGEGSRLTVL.

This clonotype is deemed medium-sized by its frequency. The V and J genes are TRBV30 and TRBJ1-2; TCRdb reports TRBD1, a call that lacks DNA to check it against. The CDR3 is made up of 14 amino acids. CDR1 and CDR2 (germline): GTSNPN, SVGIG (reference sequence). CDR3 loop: CAWSFLQGTYGYTF. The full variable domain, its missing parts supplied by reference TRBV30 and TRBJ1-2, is SQTIHQWPATLVQPVGSPLSLECTVEGTSNPNLYWYRQAAGRGLQLLFYSVGIGQISSEVPQNLSASRPQDRQFILSSKKLLLSDSGFYLCAWSFLQGTYGYTFGSGTRLTVV.

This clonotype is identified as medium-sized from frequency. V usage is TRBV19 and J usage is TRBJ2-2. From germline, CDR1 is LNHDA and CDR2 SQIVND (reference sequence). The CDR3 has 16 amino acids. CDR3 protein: CASSPNQIYITGELFF. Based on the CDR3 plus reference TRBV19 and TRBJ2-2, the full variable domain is DGGITQSPKYLFRKEGQNVTLSCEQNLNHDAMYWYRQDPGQGLRLIYYSQIVNDFQKGDIAEGYSVSREKKESFPLTVTSAQKNPTAFYLCASSPNQIYITGELFFGEGSRLTVL.

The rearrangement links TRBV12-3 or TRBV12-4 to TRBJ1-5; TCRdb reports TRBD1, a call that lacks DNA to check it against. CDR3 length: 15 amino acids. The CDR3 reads CASSRDRPSNQPQHF.

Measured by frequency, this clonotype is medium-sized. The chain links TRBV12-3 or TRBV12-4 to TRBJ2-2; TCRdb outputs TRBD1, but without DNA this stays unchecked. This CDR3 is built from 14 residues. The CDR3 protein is CASRRTGHTGELFF.

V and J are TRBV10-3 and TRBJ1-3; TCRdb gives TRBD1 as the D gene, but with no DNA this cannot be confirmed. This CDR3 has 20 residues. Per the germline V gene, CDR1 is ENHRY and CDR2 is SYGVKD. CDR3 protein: CAISSDRVWGPISSGNTIYF.

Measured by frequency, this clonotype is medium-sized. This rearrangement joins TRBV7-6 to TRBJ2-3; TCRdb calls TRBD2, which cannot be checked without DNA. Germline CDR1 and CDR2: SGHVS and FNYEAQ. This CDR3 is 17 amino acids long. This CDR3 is CASSLARASGRSDTQYF. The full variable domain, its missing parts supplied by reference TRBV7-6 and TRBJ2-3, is GAGVSQSPRYKVTKRGQDVALRCDPISGHVSLYWYRQALGQGPEFLTYFNYEAQQDKSGLPNDRFSAERPEGSISTLTIQRTEQRDSAMYRCASSLARASGRSDTQYFGPGTRLTVL.

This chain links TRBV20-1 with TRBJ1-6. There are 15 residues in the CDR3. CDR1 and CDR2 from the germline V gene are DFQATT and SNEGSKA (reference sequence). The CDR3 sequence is CSAGIIRRGNSPLHF.

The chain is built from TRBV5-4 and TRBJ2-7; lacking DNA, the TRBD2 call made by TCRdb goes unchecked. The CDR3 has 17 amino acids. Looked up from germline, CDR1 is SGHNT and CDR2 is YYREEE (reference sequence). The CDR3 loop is CASSLFPTEEGDYEQYF.

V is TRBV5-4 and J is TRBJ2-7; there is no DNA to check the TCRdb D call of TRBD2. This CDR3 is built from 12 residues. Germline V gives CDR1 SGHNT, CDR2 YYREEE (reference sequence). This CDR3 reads CASGPSRSEQYF.

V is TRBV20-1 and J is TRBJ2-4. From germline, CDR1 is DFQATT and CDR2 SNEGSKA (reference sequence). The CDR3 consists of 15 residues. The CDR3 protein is CSASGDPKAKNIQYF.

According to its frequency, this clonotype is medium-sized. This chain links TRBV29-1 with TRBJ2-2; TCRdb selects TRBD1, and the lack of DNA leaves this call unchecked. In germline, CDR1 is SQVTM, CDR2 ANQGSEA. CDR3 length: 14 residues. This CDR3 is CSVLDRLNTGELFF.

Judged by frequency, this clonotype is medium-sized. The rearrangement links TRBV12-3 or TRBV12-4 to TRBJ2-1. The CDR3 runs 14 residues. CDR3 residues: CASSLADPLNEQFF.

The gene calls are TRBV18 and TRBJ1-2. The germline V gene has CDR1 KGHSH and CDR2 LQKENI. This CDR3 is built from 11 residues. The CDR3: CASSPGGDYTF. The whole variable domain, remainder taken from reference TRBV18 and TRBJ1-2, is NAGVMQNPRHLVRRRGQEARLRCSPMKGHSHVYWYRQLPEEGLKFMVYLQKENIIDESGMPKERFSAEFPKEGPSILRIQQVVRGDSAAYFCASSPGGDYTFGSGTRLTVV.

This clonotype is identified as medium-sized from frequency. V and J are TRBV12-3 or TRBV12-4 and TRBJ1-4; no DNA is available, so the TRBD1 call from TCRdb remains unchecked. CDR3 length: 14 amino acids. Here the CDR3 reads CASTTTGTEEKLFF.

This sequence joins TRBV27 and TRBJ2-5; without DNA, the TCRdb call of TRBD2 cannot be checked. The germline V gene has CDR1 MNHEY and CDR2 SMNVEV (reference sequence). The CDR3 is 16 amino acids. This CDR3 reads CASRRLAGGSQETQYF.

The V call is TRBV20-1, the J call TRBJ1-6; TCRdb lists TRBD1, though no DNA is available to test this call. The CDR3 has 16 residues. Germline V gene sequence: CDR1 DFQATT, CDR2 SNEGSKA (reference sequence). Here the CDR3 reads CSASLQGFNPNSPLHF.

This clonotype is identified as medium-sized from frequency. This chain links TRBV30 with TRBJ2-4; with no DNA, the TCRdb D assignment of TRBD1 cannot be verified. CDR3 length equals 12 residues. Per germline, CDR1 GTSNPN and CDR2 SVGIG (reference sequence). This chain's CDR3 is CAWRTAGNIQYF.

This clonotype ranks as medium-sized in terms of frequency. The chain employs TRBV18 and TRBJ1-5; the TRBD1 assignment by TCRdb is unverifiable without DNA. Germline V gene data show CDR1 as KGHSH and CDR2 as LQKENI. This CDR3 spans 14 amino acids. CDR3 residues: CASSPDRGGPPQHF.

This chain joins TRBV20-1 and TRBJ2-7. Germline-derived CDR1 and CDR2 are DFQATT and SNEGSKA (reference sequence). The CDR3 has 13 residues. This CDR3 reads CSARDLRGREQYF.

CDR3 sequence: CASTTHEGASGELFF. The chain carries TRBV6-4 and TRBJ2-2; TCRdb calls TRBD1, which cannot be checked without DNA. Germline V CDR1 and CDR2: MRHNA, SNTAGT. The CDR3 is made up of 15 amino acids.

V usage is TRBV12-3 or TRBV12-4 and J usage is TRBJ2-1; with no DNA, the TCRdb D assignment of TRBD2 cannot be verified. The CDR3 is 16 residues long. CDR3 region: CASSGLAGGSGDEQFF.

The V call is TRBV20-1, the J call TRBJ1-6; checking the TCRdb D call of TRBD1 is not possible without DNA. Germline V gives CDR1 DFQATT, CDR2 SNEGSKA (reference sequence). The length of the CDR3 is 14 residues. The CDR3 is CSARDRAELGSLHF.

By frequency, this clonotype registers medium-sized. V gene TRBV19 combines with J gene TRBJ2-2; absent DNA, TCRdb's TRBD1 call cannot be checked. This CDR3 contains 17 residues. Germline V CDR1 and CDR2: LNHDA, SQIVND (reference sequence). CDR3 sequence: CASSIDLGQGSTGELFF.